This T cell receptor (beta chain) was found in a study of T-cell reconstitution after alpha-beta-depleted transplantation in children. V lost 7 bases and J 4 bases, leaving 11 bases between the germline ends. The CDR3 extends over 12 amino acids. Germline V CDR1 and CDR2: SQVTM, ANQGSEA. Unique molecular identifiers were used in preparing the TCRbeta library. TCRdb independently ran MiXCR on the PCR reads; one entry per CDR3 protein. The data contain about 600,000 distinct CDR3 sequences, more than 9% of them singletons. The sample holds many counts of this clonotype. The material sequenced was PBMCs from the stem cell graft donor, taken from the stem cell graft. This clonotype was obtained from a human donor who donated a stem cell graft to a child with acute myeloid leukemia. The J gene is TRBJ2-1, the V gene TRBV29-1, with D possibly being TRBD2 (6 bases). The CDR3 loop reads CSGGDVYNEQFF. The CDR3 region has the DNA TGCAGCGGCGGGGACGTTTACAATGAGCAGTTCTTC.